The 20 T cell receptor beta chains below were found in one sample sequenced in a study of T cell clones after liver transplantation. Produced via immunoSEQ multiplex PCR; TCRdb's table is partial and in-frame only. The sample includes about 12,000 clones, roughly 70% of them seen just once. The input for sequencing was CD8+ T cells from blood, taken at the 22-month timepoint. Every receptor here comes from a human patient who received a liver transplant. Some of the T cells might come from the graft donor.

This clone was counted once. The CDR3 loop reads CASSYTPTDTQYF. DNA for the CDR3: TGTGCCAGCAGCTACACCCCAACAGATACGCAGTATTTT. The chain combines TRBV7-3 with TRBJ2-3; D is unclear. The ends were cut back, 4 bases at V and 3 bases at J, with 8 bases in the middle. The CDR3 is 13 residues long. The germline gives CDR1 SGHTA, CDR2 FQGTGA.

The J gene is TRBJ2-1, the V gene TRBV7-9, with TRBD2 identical over 10 bases. The V segment lost 5 bases and the J segment 8 bases; nucleotides outside the gene matches: 12. The CDR3 totals 16 residues. Germline V lookup: CDR1 SEHNR, CDR2 FQNEAQ (reference sequence). Here the CDR3 reads CASSEETSGSRYEQFF. The DNA of the CDR3 is TGTGCCAGCAGCGAAGAGACTAGCGGGTCTAGATATGAGCAGTTCTTC.

This chain connects TRBV27 to TRBJ2-3; D gene unclear. CDR1 MNHEY and CDR2 SMNVEV come from the germline V gene (reference sequence). V dropped 7 bases and J dropped 0 bases, with 8 bases sitting between them. CDR3 length equals 13 residues. CDR3 sequence: CASMRLSTDTQYF. The CDR3 DNA reads TGTGCCAGCATGCGACTTAGCACAGATACGCAGTATTTT.

The chain links TRBV27 to TRBJ2-7; 10 bases agree with TRBD2. The DNA end is a closer match to TRBJ2-1, so the J assignment may be wrong. Germline assignment: CDR1 MNHEY and CDR2 SMNVEV (reference sequence). The CDR3 has 15 residues. The CDR3 region is CASSLAGEYYNEQFF. CDR3 nucleotides: TGTGCCAGCAGTCTAGCGGGGGAGTACTACAATGAGCAGTTCTTC.

The rearrangement uses TRBV7-2 and TRBJ2-3, with TRBD1 matching over 8 bases. The trim removed 6 bases at V and 2 bases at J, leaving 4 bases unmatched. Germline V gene sequence: CDR1 SGHTA, CDR2 FQGNSA. This CDR3 spans 14 amino acids. The CDR3 DNA reads as TGTGCCAGCAGTCCGGACAGGGCCACAGATACGCAGTATTTT. It translates to CASSPDRATDTQYF.

The J gene is TRBJ2-5, the V gene TRBV5-4; TRBD1 or TRBD2 may be the D gene (6 bases each). The CDR3 covers 15 residues. The germline V and J ends were trimmed by 1 base and 7 bases, with 17 bases remaining between them. CDR1 and CDR2 (germline): SGHNT, YYREEE (reference sequence). CDR3 sequence: CASSLSRGVPGTQYF. The CDR3 nucleotides read TGTGCCAGCAGCTTGTCGAGGGGGGTCCCTGGGACCCAGTACTTC.

The chain employs TRBV7-3 and TRBJ1-2; TRBD1 is a possible D gene (5 bases). V shed 6 bases and J shed 4 bases, with 21 bases lying between them. This CDR3 region has 16 residues. Germline V CDR1 and CDR2: SGHTA, FQGTGA. CDR3 sequence: CASSPLGGQPFYGYTF. Written as DNA, the CDR3 is TGTGCCAGCAGTCCTCTTGGGGGTCAGCCATTCTATGGCTACACCTTC.

This chain joins TRBV4-2 and TRBJ2-1; possible D gene TRBD1, 6 bases. The V and J ends lost 1 base and 5 bases respectively, with 12 bases between them. This CDR3 has 15 amino acids. Germline assignment: CDR1 LGHNA and CDR2 YNFKEQ. CDR3 DNA: TGTGCCAGCAGCCAAGTTTCAGGGGTCCACAATGAGCAGTTCTTC. This codes for CASSQVSGVHNEQFF.

This clone was observed a single time. In nucleotides, the CDR3 is TGTGCCAGCAGTGAATTGGTCACGACTACTGAGCAGTTCTTC. Residues: CASSELVTTTEQFF. V is TRBV6-1 and J is TRBJ2-1; weak D call: TRBD2 (5 bases). From germline, CDR1 is MNHNS and CDR2 SASEGT. The CDR3 covers 14 residues. V was cut by 2 bases and J by 9 bases, with 14 bases left in between.

V and J are TRBV4-1 and TRBJ2-1, with 13 bases fitting TRBD2. The CDR3 extends over 18 amino acids. Germline V CDR1 and CDR2: MGHRA, YSYEKL. V was pared by 3 bases and J by 7 bases, with 12 bases of the junction left unmatched. CDR3 bases: TGCGCCAGCAGCCAGAAGACTAGCGGGAGGCTCCCATTGAATGAGCAGTTCTTC. It specifies CASSQKTSGRLPLNEQFF.

The genes are TRBV27 and TRBJ2-1; 12 bases are a match to TRBD1. Trimming cost V 4 bases and J 3 bases; bases outside gene matches: 4. CDR3 size: 16 residues. Germline loops: CDR1 MNHEY, CDR2 SMNVEV (reference sequence). The CDR3 sequence: CASSSGTGGYYNEQFF. The CDR3 DNA sequence: TGTGCCAGCAGTTCGGGGACAGGGGGCTACTACAATGAGCAGTTCTTC.

The chain is built from TRBV6-1 and TRBJ2-7, with 9 bases identical to TRBD1. The CDR3 length is 14 residues. Germline loops: CDR1 MNHNS, CDR2 SASEGT. After removal of 6 bases from V and 4 bases from J, the junction contained 7 bases not matched to a gene. The CDR3 protein is CASSPGTGKYEQYF. The CDR3 nucleotides are TGTGCCAGCAGCCCCGGGACAGGGAAGTACGAGCAGTACTTC.

As DNA, the CDR3 is TGTGCCACCGGGGGGAGCTCCTACAATGAGCAGTTCTTC. Amino acids: CATGGSSYNEQFF. The V and J genes are TRBV6-6 and TRBJ2-1; 7 positions match TRBD2. Germline V gene data show CDR1 as MNHNY and CDR2 as SVGAGI (reference sequence). Losses at the gene ends were 10 bases for V and 0 bases for J; bases not matched to a gene: 3. This CDR3 spans 13 amino acids.

V gene TRBV13 combines with J gene TRBJ1-6; TRBD1 agrees at 8 bases. J was trimmed by 4 bases and V by 2 bases; bases with no gene match: 4. The CDR3 is 16 residues long. The V gene's germline CDR1 is PRHDT and CDR2 FYEKMQ (reference sequence). This CDR3 reads CASSLQGAKYNSPLHF. CDR3 DNA sequence: TGTGCCAGCAGCTTACAGGGGGCTAAGTATAATTCACCCCTCCACTTT.

The V and J genes are TRBV11-2 and TRBJ2-6; D call uncertain. Trimming removed 1 base at V and 0 bases at J, with 7 bases between. The CDR3 contains 16 residues. CDR1 is SGHAT and CDR2 is FQNNGV in the germline V gene. The CDR3 DNA is TGTGCCAGCAGCTTAGTAAGAAACTCTGGGGCCAACGTCCTGACTTTC. Encoded protein: CASSLVRNSGANVLTF.

This clone was observed a few times. The genes are TRBV4-2 and TRBJ1-6; TRBD1 might be the D (6 bases). Germline V lookup: CDR1 LGHNA, CDR2 YNFKEQ. This CDR3 comprises 18 residues. V lost 0 bases to trimming and J lost 6 bases, with 18 bases between them. CDR3 residues: CASSQDWAGGEGNSPLHF. The CDR3 bases are TGTGCCAGCAGCCAAGATTGGGCGGGGGGCGAAGGTAATTCACCCCTCCACTTT.

V usage is TRBV29-1 and J usage is TRBJ2-5, with unresolved D. The CDR3 contains 17 residues. V was shortened by 4 bases and J by 0 bases, with 21 bases between the two germline ends. In germline, CDR1 is SQVTM, CDR2 ANQGSEA. CDR3 loop: CSVGLGSRLDDQETQYF. CDR3 nucleotide sequence: TGCAGCGTTGGGTTAGGGTCCCGGTTGGATGACCAAGAGACCCAGTACTTC.

The chain links TRBV18 to TRBJ2-7; 8 bases map to TRBD2. The J segment lost 5 bases and the V segment lost 10 bases, leaving 16 bases of the junction unmatched. Germline V gene data show CDR1 as KGHSH and CDR2 as LQKENI. The CDR3 sequence is 15 residues long. The CDR3 nucleotides read TGTGCCACTAGAGCGGGGGCCGAAGCAGGGAACGAGCAGTACTTC. It is translated as CATRAGAEAGNEQYF.

CDR3 amino acids: CASSSGLYTDTQYF. DNA of the CDR3: TGTGCCAGCAGCTCGGGACTTTACACAGATACGCAGTATTTT. This chain joins TRBV7-9 and TRBJ2-3; D might be TRBD2 (6 bases). Germline CDR1 is SEHNR and CDR2 is FQNEAQ (reference sequence). The CDR3 covers 14 residues. With 4 bases removed from V and 2 bases from J, the gap between germline ends came to 10 bases. The full variable domain, in which reference TRBV7-9 and TRBJ2-3 provide the parts outside the CDR3, is DTGVSQNPRHKITKRGQNVTFRCDPISEHNRLYWYRQTLGQGPEFLTYFQNEAQLEKSRLLSDRFSAERPKGSFSTLEIQRTEQGDSAMYLCASSSGLYTDTQYFGPGTRLTVL.

Only one count was recorded for this clone. The chain links TRBV11-2 to TRBJ2-5; the match to TRBD2 covers 8 bases. V dropped 0 bases and J dropped 1; count of bases not matched to a gene: 1. The CDR3 is 15 amino acids. Germline values: CDR1 SGHAT, CDR2 FQNNGV. In nucleotides, the CDR3 is TGTGCCAGCAGCTTAGATCTAGCGGGCCAAGAGACCCAGTACTTC. This translates into CASSLDLAGQETQYF.